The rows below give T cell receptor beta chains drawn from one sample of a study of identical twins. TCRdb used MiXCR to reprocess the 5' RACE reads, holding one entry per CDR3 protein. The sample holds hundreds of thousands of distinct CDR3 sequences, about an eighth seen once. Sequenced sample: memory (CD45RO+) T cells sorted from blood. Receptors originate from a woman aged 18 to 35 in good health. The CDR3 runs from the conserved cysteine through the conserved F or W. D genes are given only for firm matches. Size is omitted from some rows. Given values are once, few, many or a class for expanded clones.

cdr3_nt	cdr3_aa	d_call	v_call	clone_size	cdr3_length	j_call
TGCAGTGCTAGCCCCCCACAGGTGTCAGAGACCCAGTACTTC	CSASPPQVSETQYF	-	TRBV20-1	-	14	TRBJ2-5
TGTGCCAGCAGTACAAGACTAGCGGGAGTAGGGGAGACCCAGTACTTC	CASSTRLAGVGETQYF	TRBD2	TRBV6-2/TRBV6-3	-	16	TRBJ2-5
TGTGCCAGCAGCCACCGACTAGCGGGGGAAGAGACCCAGTACTTC	CASSHRLAGEETQYF	TRBD2	TRBV7-9	few	15	TRBJ2-5
TGTGCCAGCAGCTTAGACTACACCGGGGAGCTGTTTTTT	CASSLDYTGELFF	-	TRBV5-6	-	13	TRBJ2-2
TGTGCCAGCAGTTTAGGACTCCTCAATGAGCAGTTCTTC	CASSLGLLNEQFF	-	TRBV12-3/TRBV12-4	-	13	TRBJ2-1
TGTGCCACCAGCAGATCCCAGCGGGATGAGCAGTTCTTC	CATSRSQRDEQFF	-	TRBV15	few	13	TRBJ2-1
TGCAGTGCTAGCGGGAACACTGAAGCTTTCTTT	CSASGNTEAFF	-	TRBV20-1	many	11	TRBJ1-1
TGTGCCAGCTCACCCGGACAGCCGCGGGATACGCAGTATTTT	CASSPGQPRDTQYF	-	TRBV18	-	14	TRBJ2-3
TGTGCCAGCAGCAACGCCCCGGGACTCGGCACAGATACGCAGTATTTT	CASSNAPGLGTDTQYF	-	TRBV12-3/TRBV12-4	-	16	TRBJ2-3
TGTGCTAGTGGTTTAGGGACGGTGGTGGGGGAGACCCAGTACTTC	CASGLGTVVGETQYF	-	TRBV12-5	few	15	TRBJ2-5
TGTGCCAGTGAAGACAGCCCTTCCTACGAGCAGTACTTC	CASEDSPSYEQYF	-	TRBV6-1	once	13	TRBJ2-7
TGCAGTGCCCAAGACTTAGACTTCTACAATGAGCAGTTCTTC	CSAQDLDFYNEQFF	-	TRBV20-1	few	14	TRBJ2-1
TGTGCCAGCAGCCAAGTGCCCAGGGGGAATGAGCAGTTCTTC	CASSQVPRGNEQFF	TRBD1	TRBV3-1	few	14	TRBJ2-1
TGTGCCAGCACCACTTGGACTAGCGGGGGCAATGAGCAGTTCTTC	CASTTWTSGGNEQFF	TRBD2	TRBV12-3/TRBV12-4	many	15	TRBJ2-1
TGCGCCAGCAGCTTGGACATACCAACAGGGGGCTCTAATGAAAAACTGTTTTTT	CASSLDIPTGGSNEKLFF	TRBD1	TRBV5-1	few	18	TRBJ1-4
TGCGCCAGCAGCAGAAGACAGGGAGAGTCCCACGAGCAGTACTTC	CASSRRQGESHEQYF	TRBD1	TRBV5-1	many	15	TRBJ2-7
TGCGCCAGCAGCCTCGACGGAGCGGGGGATGACGCGCAGTATTTT	CASSLDGAGDDAQYF	TRBD2	TRBV5-1	-	15	TRBJ2-3
TGCAGTCTCGAGGGCCGCACAGATACGCAGTATTTT	CSLEGRTDTQYF	-	TRBV20-1	many	12	TRBJ2-3
TGTGCCAGCTCGCCCACCGGGGGTGGGGCTGAAGCTTTCTTT	CASSPTGGGAEAFF	-	TRBV18	-	14	TRBJ1-1
TGTGCCATCACGGGGGGTAGCGAGCAGTACTTC	CAITGGSEQYF	TRBD2	TRBV10-3	-	11	TRBJ2-7
TGTGCCAGCAGTTTGGGAGCGGGAACCGCGTACCAAGAGACCCAGTACTTC	CASSLGAGTAYQETQYF	TRBD2	TRBV12-3/TRBV12-4	few	17	TRBJ2-5
TGTGCCAGCAGTCATGGGACTAGCGGGAGCCTACCTTACAATGAGCAGTTCTTC	CASSHGTSGSLPYNEQFF	TRBD2	TRBV11-2	many	18	TRBJ2-1
TGTGCCAGCAGGGGACTAGGCGCCAACCCCTGGAGCTCCTACAATGAGCAGTTCTTC	CASRGLGANPWSSYNEQFF	TRBD2	TRBV27	-	19	TRBJ2-1
TGTGCCACCCGACAGGGGGACGCACAGCCCCAGCATTTT	CATRQGDAQPQHF	TRBD1	TRBV10-3	few	13	TRBJ1-5
TGCAGTGCTAGGCCCCGACTAGCGGGAAACAATGAGCAGTTCTTC	CSARPRLAGNNEQFF	TRBD2	TRBV20-1	-	15	TRBJ2-1
TGTGCCAGCAGCTTTCCCCTTTCCGGTTATGGCTACACCTTC	CASSFPLSGYGYTF	-	TRBV11-2	-	14	TRBJ1-2
TGCGCCAGCAGCGATCAGGGTTCAGAGACCCAGTACTTC	CASSDQGSETQYF	-	TRBV5-1	-	13	TRBJ2-5
TGTGCCAGCTCACCTGGGATGGGACAGTTGAATGGCTACACCTTC	CASSPGMGQLNGYTF	TRBD1	TRBV18	few	15	TRBJ1-2
TGTGCCAGCAGTCCCGACAGGGATTCCACTGGGGCCAACGTCCTGACTTTC	CASSPDRDSTGANVLTF	TRBD1	TRBV12-3/TRBV12-4	-	17	TRBJ2-6
TGTGCCAGCACCAGCAGTAAGCGGGGCTACAATGAGCAGTTCTTC	CASTSSKRGYNEQFF	TRBD2	TRBV3-1	-	15	TRBJ2-1
TGTGCCAGCAGCCTCAGCTGGGGCGGCGCAGATACGCAGTATTTT	CASSLSWGGADTQYF	-	TRBV9	-	15	TRBJ2-3
TGTGCCACGCTATCACTAGCGGCGTACAATGAGCAGTTCTTC	CATLSLAAYNEQFF	TRBD2	TRBV27	many	14	TRBJ2-1
TGTGCCAGCAGCCCTTGGACTAGCGGATTGTCCTACGAGCAGTACTTC	CASSPWTSGLSYEQYF	TRBD2	TRBV7-2	few	16	TRBJ2-7
TGTGCCAGCAGAAATACAGGGGCTCTCTATAATTCACCCCTCCACTTT	CASRNTGALYNSPLHF	TRBD1	TRBV6-1	-	16	TRBJ1-6
TGTGCCAGCAGCCCCCTGCCCGGAGATACGCAGTATTTT	CASSPLPGDTQYF	-	TRBV7-2	-	13	TRBJ2-3
TGTGCCAGTAGCCTTAGAGAGGGTACCTACGAGCAGTACTTC	CASSLREGTYEQYF	-	TRBV19	-	14	TRBJ2-7
TGTGCCAGCGACAGGGGGCAGTTTGGCAATCAGCCCCAGCATTTT	CASDRGQFGNQPQHF	TRBD1	TRBV2	few	15	TRBJ1-5
TGCAGTGCTGGGACCTACAGGGCTAACACTGAAGCTTTCTTT	CSAGTYRANTEAFF	-	TRBV20-1	few	14	TRBJ1-1
TGTGCCACCAGCAGAGATATTTCGAGAGGGGCATCTTCCAATGAGCAGTTCTTC	CATSRDISRGASSNEQFF	-	TRBV15	few	18	TRBJ2-1
TGTGCCAGCGCTTGTCCGGGACTAGCGGGAGGGCCGGGTTCGGCAGATACGCAGTATTTT	CASACPGLAGGPGSADTQYF	TRBD2	TRBV6-2/TRBV6-3	few	20	TRBJ2-3
TGTGCCAGCAGTCCCGGGATAAACAATGAGCAGTTCTTC	CASSPGINNEQFF	-	TRBV27	few	13	TRBJ2-1
TGTGCCTGGAAGGCTTACCCAACGGAGCAGTTCTTC	CAWKAYPTEQFF	-	TRBV30	few	12	TRBJ2-1
TGTGCCAGCAAGGGAACCGTTAGCACAGATACGCAGTATTTT	CASKGTVSTDTQYF	-	TRBV12-3/TRBV12-4	-	14	TRBJ2-3
TGCGCCAGCAGCTTGGCGAATAGCAATCAGCCCCAGCATTTT	CASSLANSNQPQHF	-	TRBV5-1	-	14	TRBJ1-5
TGTGCTAGTGGTTTCGAGACAGTAGGAGGCTACACCTTC	CASGFETVGGYTF	-	TRBV12-5	many	13	TRBJ1-2
TGTGCCAGCAGTTTAAGGGAGGCTGGACAGGGTGCTTGGAGGTACAATGAGCAGTTCTTC	CASSLREAGQGAWRYNEQFF	TRBD1	TRBV27	few	20	TRBJ2-1
TGTGCCAGCAGCCCGGGACTAGCGGGGGATAACTCCTACGAGCAGTACTTC	CASSPGLAGDNSYEQYF	TRBD2	TRBV6-1	few	17	TRBJ2-7
TGCGCCAGCAGCCTGAGGACAGAAGGTGAAGCTTTCTTT	CASSLRTEGEAFF	-	TRBV10-1	-	13	TRBJ1-1
TGCAGTGCAGGGCGAGGGAATGAGCAGTTCTTC	CSAGRGNEQFF	-	TRBV20-1	-	11	TRBJ2-1
TGTGCCAGCACCCGACGACAGGGGTTGGGAGATACGCAGTATTTT	CASTRRQGLGDTQYF	TRBD1	TRBV12-3/TRBV12-4	many	15	TRBJ2-3
TGCAGTGCTAGAATCCCACTAGCGGGAGGAAATGAGCAGTTCTTC	CSARIPLAGGNEQFF	TRBD2	TRBV20-1	-	15	TRBJ2-1
TGTGCCAGCAGCTTAGGCGGGAGGGCCGGGGATACGCAGTATTTT	CASSLGGRAGDTQYF	TRBD2	TRBV7-2	few	15	TRBJ2-3
TGCAGTGCTCTGCGGCTGATAGGGAACACTGAAGCTTTCTTT	CSALRLIGNTEAFF	-	TRBV20-1	-	14	TRBJ1-1